This T cell receptor (beta chain) was identified during a study of blood T cell repertoires in COVID-19. Study overall: Italy, Spain and the United States were the sources of the convalescent and acute COVID-19 samples. Sample material is recorded as cDNA or gDNA derived from T cells, B-cell-depleted T cells, or PBMCs.

How the authors handled the data: Amplification from reference gene primers served as the basis for estimated nucleated cell counts. Only in-frame clones appear in the TCRdb table, and some are missing; sequencing was by immunoSEQ multiplex PCR. V, J and clone size are those of that table, while D and trimming were read from the DNA. The repertoire has 90,000 to 120,000 clones, roughly 83% of them found once; the top ten carry around 4.4%. The CDR3 runs 15 residues. Germline-derived CDR1 and CDR2 are SGHAT and FQNNGV. The V gene end was trimmed by 5 bases and the J gene end by 5 bases; junction bases not matched to a gene: 10.

The rearrangement links TRBV11-2 to TRBJ2-5; 8 positions match TRBD2. This TCR derives from a human donor in a cohort sampled during active COVID-19. Sequences were obtained from peripheral blood. CDR3 coding DNA: TGTGCCAGCAGCGAGACCTTACTAGCGGCGGAGACCCAGTACTTC. Amino acids: CASSETLLAAETQYF. The full variable domain, its missing parts supplied by reference TRBV11-2 and TRBJ2-5, is EAGVAQSPRYKIIEKRQSVAFWCNPISGHATLYWYQQILGQGPKLLIQFQNNGVVDDSQLPKDRFSAERLKGVDSTLKIQPAKLEDSAVYLCASSETLLAAETQYFGPGTRLLVL.